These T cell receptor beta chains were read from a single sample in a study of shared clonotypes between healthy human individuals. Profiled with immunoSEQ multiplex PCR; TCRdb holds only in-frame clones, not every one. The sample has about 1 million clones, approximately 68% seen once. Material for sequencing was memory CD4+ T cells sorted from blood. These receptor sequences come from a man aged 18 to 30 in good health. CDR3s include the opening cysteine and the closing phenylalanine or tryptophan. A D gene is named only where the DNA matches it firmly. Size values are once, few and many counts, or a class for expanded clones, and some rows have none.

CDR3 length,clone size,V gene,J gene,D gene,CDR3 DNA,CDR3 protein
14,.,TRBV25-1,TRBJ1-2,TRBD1,TGTGCCAGCAGTAGGACAGGGCTCCTTTATGGCTACACCTTC,CASSRTGLLYGYTF
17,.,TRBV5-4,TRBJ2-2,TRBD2,TGTGCCAGCAGCTTGGACCTAGCGGGCGCTAACACCGGGGAGCTGTTTTTT,CASSLDLAGANTGELFF
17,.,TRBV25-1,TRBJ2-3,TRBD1,TGTGCCAGCAGTGACTGGACAGGGGGCTCCGGAACAGATACGCAGTATTTT,CASSDWTGGSGTDTQYF
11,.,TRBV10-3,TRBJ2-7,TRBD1,TGTGCCATCAGTGACAGGGACAGGGCGGACTTC,CAISDRDRADF
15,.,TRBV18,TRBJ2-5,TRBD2,TGTGCCAGCTCACCACCGGCTAGCGGGGGAGAGACCCAGTACTTC,CASSPPASGGETQYF
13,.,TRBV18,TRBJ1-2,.,TGTGCCAGCTCACCGGGGAGCGGCTATGGCTACACCTTC,CASSPGSGYGYTF
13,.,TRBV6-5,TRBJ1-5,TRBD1,TGTGCCAGCACCGTAGGGGGCGGGCAGCCCCAGCATTTT,CASTVGGGQPQHF
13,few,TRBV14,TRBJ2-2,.,TGTGCCAGCAGCCGGTCTAGCGTCGGGGAGCTGTTTTTT,CASSRSSVGELFF
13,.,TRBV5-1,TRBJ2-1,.,TGCGCCAGCAGTATAGGAGGCGGCAATGAGCAGTTCTTC,CASSIGGGNEQFF
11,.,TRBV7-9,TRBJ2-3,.,TGTGCCAGCAGCCACACGGATACGCAGTATTTT,CASSHTDTQYF
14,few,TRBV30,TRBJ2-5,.,TGTGCCTGGATGAACGCTGGGACCGGAGGGACCCAGTACTTC,CAWMNAGTGGTQYF
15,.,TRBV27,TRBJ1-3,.,TGTGCCAGCAGTTCTCTCGGGCGCTTGTGGGACACCATATATTTT,CASSSLGRLWDTIYF
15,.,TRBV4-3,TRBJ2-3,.,TGCGCCAGCAGCCGAGGGACGCTCCAAGTAGATACGCAGTATTTT,CASSRGTLQVDTQYF
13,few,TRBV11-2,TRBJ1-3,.,TGTGCCAGCAGCTTAGGTCAGGGAAACACCATATATTTT,CASSLGQGNTIYF
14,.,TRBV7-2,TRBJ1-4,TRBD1,TGTGCCAGCAGCCGGGACAGGGGTTTTGAAAAACTGTTTTTT,CASSRDRGFEKLFF
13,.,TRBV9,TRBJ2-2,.,TGTGCCAGCAGCGTAGGTCACACCGGGGAGCTGTTTTTT,CASSVGHTGELFF
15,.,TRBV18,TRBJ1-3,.,TGTGCCAGCTCACCAAGCAGCCTCTCTGGAAACACCATATATTTT,CASSPSSLSGNTIYF
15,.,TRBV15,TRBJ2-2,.,TGTGCCACCAGCAGAGAAGTGGGGTACGGCGGGGAGCTGTTTTTT,CATSREVGYGGELFF
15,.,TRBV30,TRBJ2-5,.,TGTGCCTGGAGTGAGCTGGGGGCGGGACAAGAGACCCAGTACTTC,CAWSELGAGQETQYF
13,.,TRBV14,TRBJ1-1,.,TGTGCCAGCAGCCAGGTCATGAACACTGAAGCTTTCTTT,CASSQVMNTEAFF